This TCR beta chain was sequenced in a study of CD8+CD57+ T cells in acquired aplastic anemia. At the level of the study: Sorted CD4+ and CD8+ cells yielded approximately 3.4 ug of DNA on average. Study-wide results and limits: No significant difference in CD8+ Simpson's diversity was found between patients and controls.

All patients picked for sequencing had shown, by flow cytometry, an expansion of CD8+CD57+ cells. With no exception, the patients had severe acquired aplastic anemia. When blood sampling took place, the patients had received no therapy. CDR3 length: 12 residues. Germline CDR1 SEHNR, CDR2 FQNEAQ (reference sequence). Trimming shortened V by 2 bases and J by 4 bases, and 6 bases separated the two germline ends. CDR3 and TCR beta VDJ profiling relied on genomic DNA as the template. TCRdb called the reads again in MiXCR, with one record for every CDR3 protein. Of 100,000 to 150,000 distinct CDR3 sequences listed, about 60% are singletons. With respect to this clonotype: The target antigen is unknown.

The TCR comes from a human donor with aplastic anemia. Sequences were obtained from sorted CD4+, CD8+, or CD8+CD57+ T cells (not recorded which) from PBMCs. J is TRBJ2-7 and V is TRBV7-9; D uncertain. This CDR3 reads CASSLSRYEQYF. DNA of the CDR3: TGTGCCAGCAGCTTATCCAGGTACGAGCAGTACTTC. The full variable domain, completed using reference TRBV7-9 and TRBJ2-7, is DTGVSQNPRHKITKRGQNVTFRCDPISEHNRLYWYRQTLGQGPEFLTYFQNEAQLEKSRLLSDRFSAERPKGSFSTLEIQRTEQGDSAMYLCASSLSRYEQYFGPGTRLTVT.